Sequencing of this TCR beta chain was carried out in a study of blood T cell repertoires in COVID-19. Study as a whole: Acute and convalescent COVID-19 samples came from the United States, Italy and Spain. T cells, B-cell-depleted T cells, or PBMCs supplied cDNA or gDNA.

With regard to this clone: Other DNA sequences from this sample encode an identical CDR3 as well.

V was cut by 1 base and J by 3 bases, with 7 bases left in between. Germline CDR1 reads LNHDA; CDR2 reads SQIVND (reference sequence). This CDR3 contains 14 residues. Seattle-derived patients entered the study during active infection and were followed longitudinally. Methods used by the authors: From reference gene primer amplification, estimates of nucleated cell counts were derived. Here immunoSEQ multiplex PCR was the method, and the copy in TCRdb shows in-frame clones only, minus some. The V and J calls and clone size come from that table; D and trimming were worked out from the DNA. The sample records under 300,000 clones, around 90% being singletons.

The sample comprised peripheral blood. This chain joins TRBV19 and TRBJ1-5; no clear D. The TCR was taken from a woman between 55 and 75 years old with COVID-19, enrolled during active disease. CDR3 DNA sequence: TGTGCCAGTAGTATAGGGCAGTTCAATCAGCCCCAGCATTTT. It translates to CASSIGQFNQPQHF.